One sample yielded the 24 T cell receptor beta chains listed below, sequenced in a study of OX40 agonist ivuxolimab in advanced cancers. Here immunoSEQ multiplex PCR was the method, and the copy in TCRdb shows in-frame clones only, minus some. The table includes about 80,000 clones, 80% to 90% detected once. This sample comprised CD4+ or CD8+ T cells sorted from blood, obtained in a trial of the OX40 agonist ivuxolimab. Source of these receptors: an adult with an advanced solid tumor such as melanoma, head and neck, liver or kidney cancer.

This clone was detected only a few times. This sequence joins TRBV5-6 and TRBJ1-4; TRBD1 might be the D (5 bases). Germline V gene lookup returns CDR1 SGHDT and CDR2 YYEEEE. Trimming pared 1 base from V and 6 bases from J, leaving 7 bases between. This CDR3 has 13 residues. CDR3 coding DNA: TGTGCCAGCAGCTTGCAGGGAGATGAAAAACTGTTTTTT. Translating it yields CASSLQGDEKLFF.

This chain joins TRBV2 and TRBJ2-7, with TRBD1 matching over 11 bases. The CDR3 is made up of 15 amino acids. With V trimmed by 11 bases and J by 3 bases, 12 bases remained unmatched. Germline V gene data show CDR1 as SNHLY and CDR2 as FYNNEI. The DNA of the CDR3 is TGTGCCGGTACCTATTCCGGGACAGGGGGCTACGAGCAGTACTTC. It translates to CAGTYSGTGGYEQYF. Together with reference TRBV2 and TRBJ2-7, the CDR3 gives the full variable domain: EPEVTQTPSHQVTQMGQEVILRCVPISNHLYFYWYRQILGQKVEFLVSFYNNEISEKSEIFDDQFSVERPDGSNFTLKIRSTKLEDSAMYFCAGTYSGTGGYEQYFGPGTRLTVT.

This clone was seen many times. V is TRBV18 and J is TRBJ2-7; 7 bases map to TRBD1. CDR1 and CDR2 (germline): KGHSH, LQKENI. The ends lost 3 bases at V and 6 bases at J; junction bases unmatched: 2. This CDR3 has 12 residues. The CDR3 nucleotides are TGTGCCAGCTCACCGACAGGGCCCGAGCAGTACTTC. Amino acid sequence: CASSPTGPEQYF.

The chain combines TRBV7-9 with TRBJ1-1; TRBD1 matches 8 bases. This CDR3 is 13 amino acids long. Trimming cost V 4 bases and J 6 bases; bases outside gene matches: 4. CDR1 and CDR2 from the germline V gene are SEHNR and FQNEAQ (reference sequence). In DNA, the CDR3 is TGTGCCAGCAGCTCGCAGGGGGCTGCTGAAGCTTTCTTT. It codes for CASSSQGAAEAFF.

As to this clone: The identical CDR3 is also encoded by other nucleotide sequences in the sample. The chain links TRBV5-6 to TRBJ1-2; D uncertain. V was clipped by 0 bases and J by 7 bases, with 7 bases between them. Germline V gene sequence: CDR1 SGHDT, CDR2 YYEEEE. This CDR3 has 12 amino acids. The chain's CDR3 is CASSLVVGGYTF. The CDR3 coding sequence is TGTGCCAGCAGCTTGGTAGTGGGTGGCTACACCTTC.

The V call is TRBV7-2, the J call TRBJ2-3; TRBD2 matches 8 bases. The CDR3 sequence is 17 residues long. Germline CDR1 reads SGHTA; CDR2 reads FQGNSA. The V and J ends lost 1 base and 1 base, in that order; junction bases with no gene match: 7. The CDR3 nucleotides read TGTGCCAGCAGCTTAGTTTCGGGGGGGCCCCGCACAGATACGCAGTATTTT. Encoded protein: CASSLVSGGPRTDTQYF.

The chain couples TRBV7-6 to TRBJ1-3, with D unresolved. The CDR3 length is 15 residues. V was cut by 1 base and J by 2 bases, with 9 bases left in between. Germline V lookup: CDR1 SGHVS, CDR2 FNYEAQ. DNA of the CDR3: TGTGCCAGCAGCTTAGATGTGGAAGCTGGAAACACCATATATTTT. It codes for CASSLDVEAGNTIYF. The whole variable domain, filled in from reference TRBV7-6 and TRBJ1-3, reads GAGVSQSPRYKVTKRGQDVALRCDPISGHVSLYWYRQALGQGPEFLTYFNYEAQQDKSGLPNDRFSAERPEGSISTLTIQRTEQRDSAMYRCASSLDVEAGNTIYFGEGSWLTVV.

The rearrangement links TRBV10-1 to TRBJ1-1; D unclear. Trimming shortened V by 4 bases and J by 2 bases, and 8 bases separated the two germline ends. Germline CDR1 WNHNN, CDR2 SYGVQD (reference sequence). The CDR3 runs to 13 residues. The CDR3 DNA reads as TGCGCCAGCAGTGTCGGTCGAAACACTGAAGCTTTCTTT. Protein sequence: CASSVGRNTEAFF.

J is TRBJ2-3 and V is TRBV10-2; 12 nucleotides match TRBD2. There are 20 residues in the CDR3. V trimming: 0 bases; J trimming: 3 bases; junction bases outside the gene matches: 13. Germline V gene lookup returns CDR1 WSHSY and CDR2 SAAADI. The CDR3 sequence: CASSESMTSGSGSVTDTQYF. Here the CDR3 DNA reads TGCGCCAGCAGTGAGTCGATGACTAGCGGGAGTGGGTCAGTAACAGATACGCAGTATTTT.

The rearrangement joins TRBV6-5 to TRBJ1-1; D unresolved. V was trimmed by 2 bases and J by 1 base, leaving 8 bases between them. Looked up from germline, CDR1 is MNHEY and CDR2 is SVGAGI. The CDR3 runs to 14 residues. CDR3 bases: TGTGCCAGCAGTTACGCTTACGGGAACACTGAAGCTTTCTTT. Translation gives CASSYAYGNTEAFF.

The CDR3 spells CASRRDRASYEQYF. Written as DNA, the CDR3 is TGCGCCAGCAGGAGGGACAGAGCTTCCTACGAGCAGTACTTC. V gene TRBV4-1 combines with J gene TRBJ2-7; 7 nucleotides match TRBD1. Germline trimming cut 6 bases from V and 1 base from J; bases unmatched to any gene: 6. The CDR3 covers 14 residues. The germline gives CDR1 MGHRA, CDR2 YSYEKL.

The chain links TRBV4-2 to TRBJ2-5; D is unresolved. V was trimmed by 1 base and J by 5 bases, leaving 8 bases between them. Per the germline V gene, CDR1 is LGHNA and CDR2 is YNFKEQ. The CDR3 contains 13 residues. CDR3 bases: TGTGCCAGCAGCCAAGCAGAGAGGGAGACCCAGTACTTC. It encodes CASSQAERETQYF.

The CDR3 DNA reads TGTGCCAGTAGTGCTCGACTAGCGGGGGGGATCACAGATACGCAGTATTTT. Protein product: CASSARLAGGITDTQYF. V usage is TRBV19 and J usage is TRBJ2-3; 14 nucleotides align to TRBD2. CDR3 length: 17 amino acids. V shed 5 bases, J shed 2 bases, and the junction held 6 bases outside the gene matches. Germline CDR1 is LNHDA and CDR2 is SQIVND (reference sequence).

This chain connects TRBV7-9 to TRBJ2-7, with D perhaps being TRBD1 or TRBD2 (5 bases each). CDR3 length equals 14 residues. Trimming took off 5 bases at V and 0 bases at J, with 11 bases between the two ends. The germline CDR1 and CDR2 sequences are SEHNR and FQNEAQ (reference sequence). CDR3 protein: CASSRRDVSYEQYF. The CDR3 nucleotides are TGTGCCAGCAGCCGCCGGGACGTCTCCTACGAGCAGTACTTC.

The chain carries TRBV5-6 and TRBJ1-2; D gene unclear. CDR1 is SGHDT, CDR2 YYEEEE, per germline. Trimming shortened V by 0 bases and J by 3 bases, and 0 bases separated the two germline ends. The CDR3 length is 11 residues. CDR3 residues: CASSLDYGYTF. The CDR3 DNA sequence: TGTGCCAGCAGCTTGGACTATGGCTACACCTTC.

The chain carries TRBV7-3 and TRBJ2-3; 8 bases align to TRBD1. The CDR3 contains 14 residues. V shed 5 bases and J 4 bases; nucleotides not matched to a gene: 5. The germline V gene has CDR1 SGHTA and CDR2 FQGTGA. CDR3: CASSANRGADTQYF. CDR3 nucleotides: TGTGCCAGCAGCGCTAACAGGGGGGCAGATACGCAGTATTTT.

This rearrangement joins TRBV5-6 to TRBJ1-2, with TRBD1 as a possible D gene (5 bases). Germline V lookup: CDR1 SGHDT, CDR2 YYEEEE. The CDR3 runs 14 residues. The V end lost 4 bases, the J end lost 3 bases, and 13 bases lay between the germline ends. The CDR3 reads CASSLGGVDYGYTF. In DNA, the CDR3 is TGTGCCAGCAGCCTTGGGGGGGTGGACTATGGCTACACCTTC.

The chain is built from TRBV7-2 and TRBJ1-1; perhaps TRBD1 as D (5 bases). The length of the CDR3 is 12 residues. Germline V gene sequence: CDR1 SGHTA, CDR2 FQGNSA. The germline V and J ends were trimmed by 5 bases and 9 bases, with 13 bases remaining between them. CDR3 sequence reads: CASSPGLGQAFF. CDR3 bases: TGTGCCAGCAGCCCGGGGCTGGGTCAAGCTTTCTTT.

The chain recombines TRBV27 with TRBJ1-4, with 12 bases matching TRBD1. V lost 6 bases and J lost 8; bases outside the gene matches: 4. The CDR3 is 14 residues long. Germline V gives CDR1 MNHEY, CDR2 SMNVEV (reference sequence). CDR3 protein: CASRAGTGGEKLFF. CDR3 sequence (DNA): TGTGCCAGCAGGGCCGGGACAGGGGGCGAAAAACTGTTTTTT.

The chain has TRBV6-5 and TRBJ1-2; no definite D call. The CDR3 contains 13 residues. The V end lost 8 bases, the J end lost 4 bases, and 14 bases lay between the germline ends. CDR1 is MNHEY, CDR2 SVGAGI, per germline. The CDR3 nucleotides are TGTGCCAGCCGCCGACCCTGGGGCTATGGCTACACCTTC. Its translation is CASRRPWGYGYTF.

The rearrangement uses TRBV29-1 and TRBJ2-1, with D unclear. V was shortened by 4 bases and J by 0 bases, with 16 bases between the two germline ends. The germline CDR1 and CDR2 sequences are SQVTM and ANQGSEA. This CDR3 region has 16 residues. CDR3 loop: CSVGGVGGRSYNEQFF. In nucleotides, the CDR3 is TGCAGCGTTGGAGGTGTCGGCGGACGCTCCTACAATGAGCAGTTCTTC.

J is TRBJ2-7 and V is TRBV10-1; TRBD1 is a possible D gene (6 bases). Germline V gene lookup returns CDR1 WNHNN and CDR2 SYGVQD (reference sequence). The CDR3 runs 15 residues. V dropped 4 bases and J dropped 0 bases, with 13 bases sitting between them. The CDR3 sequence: CASSGSRDNSYEQYF. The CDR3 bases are TGCGCCAGCAGTGGGAGCAGGGACAACTCCTACGAGCAGTACTTC.

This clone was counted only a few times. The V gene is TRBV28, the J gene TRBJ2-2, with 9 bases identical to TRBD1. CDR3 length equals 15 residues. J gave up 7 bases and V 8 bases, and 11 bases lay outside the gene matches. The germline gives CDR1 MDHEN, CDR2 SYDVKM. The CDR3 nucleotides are TGTGCCAGCTTCCTAACAGGGGGCGCAGGCGGGGAGCTGTTTTTT. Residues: CASFLTGGAGGELFF.

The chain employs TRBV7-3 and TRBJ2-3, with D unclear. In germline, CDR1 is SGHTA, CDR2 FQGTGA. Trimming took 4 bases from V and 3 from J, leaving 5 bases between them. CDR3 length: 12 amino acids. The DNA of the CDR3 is TGTGCCAGCAGCTCTCCTACAGATACGCAGTATTTT. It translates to CASSSPTDTQYF.